Described below is a single TCR beta chain sequence and its context. The CDR3 spans 13 residues. Germline CDR1 reads DFQATT; CDR2 reads SNEGSKA (reference sequence). Trimming cost V 7 bases and J 5 bases, with 15 bases left between them. The sample originates from a study of T-cell reconstitution after alpha-beta-depleted transplantation in children. During its preparation, the TCRbeta library received unique molecular identifiers. TCRdb itself ran the PCR reads through MiXCR, one entry per CDR3 protein. Among some 340,000 distinct CDR3 sequences listed, 10% to 13% were seen once. Sequenced material: PBMCs from the stem cell graft donor, taken from the stem cell graft. The V call is TRBV20-1, the J call TRBJ2-1; D may be TRBD1 or TRBD2 (7 bases each). This clonotype was sampled from a human donor who donated a stem cell graft to a child with acute lymphoblastic leukemia. CDR3 in amino acids: CSVQRDRNNEQFF. As DNA, the CDR3 is TGCAGTGTCCAGCGGGACAGAAACAATGAGCAGTTCTTC.